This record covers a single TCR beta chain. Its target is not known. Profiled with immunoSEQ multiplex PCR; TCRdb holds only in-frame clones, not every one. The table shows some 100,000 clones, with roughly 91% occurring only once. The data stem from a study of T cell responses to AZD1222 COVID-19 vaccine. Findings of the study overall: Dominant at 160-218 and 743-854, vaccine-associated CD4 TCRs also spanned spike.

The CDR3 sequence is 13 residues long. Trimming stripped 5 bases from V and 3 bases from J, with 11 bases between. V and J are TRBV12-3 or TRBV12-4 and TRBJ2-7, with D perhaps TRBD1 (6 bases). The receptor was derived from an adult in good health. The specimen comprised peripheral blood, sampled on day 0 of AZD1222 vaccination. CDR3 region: CASSRQGLYEQYF. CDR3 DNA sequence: TGTGCCAGCAGTCGCCAGGGGCTCTACGAGCAGTACTTC.